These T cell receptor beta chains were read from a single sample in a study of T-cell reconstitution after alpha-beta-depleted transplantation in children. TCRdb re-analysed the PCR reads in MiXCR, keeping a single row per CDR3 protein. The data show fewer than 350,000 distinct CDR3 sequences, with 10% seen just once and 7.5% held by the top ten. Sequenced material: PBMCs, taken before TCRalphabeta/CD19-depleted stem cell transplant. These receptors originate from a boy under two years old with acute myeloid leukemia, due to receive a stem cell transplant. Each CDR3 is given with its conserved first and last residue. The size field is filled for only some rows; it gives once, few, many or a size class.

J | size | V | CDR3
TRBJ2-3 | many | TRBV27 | CASSLVGLYTDTQYF
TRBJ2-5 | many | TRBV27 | CASSLVSGGYQETQYF
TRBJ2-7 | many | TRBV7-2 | CASSLGGTGASYEQYF
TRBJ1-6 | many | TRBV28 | CASSATGLNSPLHF
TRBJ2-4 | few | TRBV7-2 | CASSLNGGRPSGTIQYF
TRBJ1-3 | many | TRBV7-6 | CASSPDRAGNTIYF
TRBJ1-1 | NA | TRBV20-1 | CSASPNTEAFF
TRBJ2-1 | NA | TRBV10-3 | CAISESGLALNEQFF
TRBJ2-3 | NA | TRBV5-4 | CASRLLAGGTDTQYF
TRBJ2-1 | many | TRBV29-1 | CSVEDLREAVKDEQFF
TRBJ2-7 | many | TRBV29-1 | CSVESQGSDEQYF
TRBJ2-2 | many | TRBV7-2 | CASRWTRNTGELFF
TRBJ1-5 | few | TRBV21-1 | CASSKVRPGNQPQHF
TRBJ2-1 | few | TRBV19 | CASSIRWRGSYNEQFF
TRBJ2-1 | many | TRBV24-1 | CATSDPGTGYEQFF
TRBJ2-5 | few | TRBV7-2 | CASSPRTRGETQYF
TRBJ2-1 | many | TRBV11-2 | CASSLPDSLPDHLSYNEQFF
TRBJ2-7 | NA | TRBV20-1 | CSARSLYGTAGGPYEQYF
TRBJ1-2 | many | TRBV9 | CASSVRPSGDGYTF
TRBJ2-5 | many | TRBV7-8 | CASSLGPQETQYF
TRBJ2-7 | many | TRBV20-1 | CSAGTIGEQYF
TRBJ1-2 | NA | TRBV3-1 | CASSQAAGGGYTF
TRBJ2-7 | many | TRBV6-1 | CASSPTGGDTYEQYF
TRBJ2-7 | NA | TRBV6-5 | CASSYSGTGNYEQYF
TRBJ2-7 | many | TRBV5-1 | CASSLGSGYF
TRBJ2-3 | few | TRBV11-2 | CASSFITGSDTQYF
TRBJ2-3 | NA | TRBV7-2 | CASSLILRQGTDTQYF
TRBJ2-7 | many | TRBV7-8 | CSSSLGGLYEQYF
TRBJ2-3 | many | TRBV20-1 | CSARELAEWGTDTQYF
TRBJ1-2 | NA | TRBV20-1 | CSATSGGDGYTF
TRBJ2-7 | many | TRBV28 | CASRGRTGVGEQYF
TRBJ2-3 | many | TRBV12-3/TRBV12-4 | CASSLSGGVTDTQYF
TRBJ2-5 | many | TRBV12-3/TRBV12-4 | CASSPRAGYQETQYF
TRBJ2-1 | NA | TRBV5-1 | CASSLGGSSYNDQFF
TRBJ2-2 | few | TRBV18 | CASSPISATSNTGELFF
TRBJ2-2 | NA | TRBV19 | CASKRRESTGERFF
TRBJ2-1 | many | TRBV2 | CARRQGGNEQFF
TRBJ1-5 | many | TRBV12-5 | CASGLAPGQASNQPQHF
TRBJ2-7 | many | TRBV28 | CASKGGGVSSYEQYF
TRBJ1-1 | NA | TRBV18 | CASSPRTTEAFF
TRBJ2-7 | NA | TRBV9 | CASSVGGIAQREQYF
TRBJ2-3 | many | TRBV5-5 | CASSRGTGIGDTQYF
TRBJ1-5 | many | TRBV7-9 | CASSSVLGNQPQHF
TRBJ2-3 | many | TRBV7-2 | CASSLASGASTDTQYF
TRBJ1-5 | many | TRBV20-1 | CSARGRGTYNQPQHF
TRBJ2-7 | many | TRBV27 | CASSYSFGEMAYEQYF
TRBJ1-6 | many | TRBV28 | CASSYTGTGENSPLHF
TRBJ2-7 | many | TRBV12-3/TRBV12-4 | CASSLTRASEQYF
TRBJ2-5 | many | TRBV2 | CASRDSAQETQYF
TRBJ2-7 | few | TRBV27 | CASRAFLGKGRTYEQYF
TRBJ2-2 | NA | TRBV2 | CASRGLAWDGELFF
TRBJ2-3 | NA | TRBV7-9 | CASRFSGGISSTDTQYF
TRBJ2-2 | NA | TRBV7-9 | CTSSPRTGTGELFF